This entry lists 14 T cell receptor beta chains sequenced from one sample in a study of shared clonotypes between healthy human individuals (dated by TCRdb to 2018 to 2020). For the CD8 naive samples, CD45RO-negative cells were positively selected for CCR7, yielding a CD45RA+CCR7+ population from which TemRA cells were excluded. Libraries were prepared through the immunoSEQ multiplex PCR assay. In its TCRdb copy, this immuneACCESS table keeps in-frame sequences only and misses some clones. Where compared with another copy, unresolved V genes explain less than half of these, and the others have no known cause. The table for this sample lists some 1,900,000 clones; around 96% of them were counted only once. The top ten hold approximately 1.2% of the sample. The specimen sequenced was naive CD8+ T cells sorted from blood. In light of the paper, this sample's cell subset or site label describes: CD45RA+CCR7+. Receptors originate from a man aged 18 to 29 in good health.

The chain uses TRBV19 and TRBJ1-4, with no clear D. The CDR3 has 15 amino acids. CDR1 is LNHDA, CDR2 SQIVND, per germline (reference sequence). Trimming removed 3 bases at V and 0 bases at J, with 8 bases between. The CDR3 nucleotides read TGTGCCAGTAGTATTATAGCTGCAACTAATGAAAAACTGTTTTTT. It is translated as CASSIIAATNEKLFF. The variable domain in full, completed from reference TRBV19 and TRBJ1-4, reads DGGITQSPKYLFRKEGQNVTLSCEQNLNHDAMYWYRQDPGQGLRLIYYSQIVNDFQKGDIAEGYSVSREKKESFPLTVTSAQKNPTAFYLCASSIIAATNEKLFFGSGTQLSVL.

The rearrangement links TRBV6-1 to TRBJ1-1; D possibly corresponds to TRBD1 (6 bases). The CDR3 is made up of 13 amino acids. Germline V gene data show CDR1 as MNHNS and CDR2 as SASEGT. Trimming stripped 6 bases from V and 4 bases from J, with 12 bases between. CDR3 sequence reads: CASSASGVTEAFF. The CDR3 DNA reads TGTGCCAGCAGCGCGTCAGGGGTCACTGAAGCTTTCTTT.

The chain combines TRBV5-6 with TRBJ2-7, with TRBD2 matching 8 bases. The J segment lost 6 bases and the V segment lost 3 bases, leaving 5 bases of the junction unmatched. Germline assignment: CDR1 SGHDT and CDR2 YYEEEE. The CDR3 sequence is 13 residues long. CDR3 in amino acids: CASSWATSGEQYF. DNA for the CDR3: TGTGCCAGCAGCTGGGCAACTAGCGGCGAGCAGTACTTC.

This chain uses TRBV4-3 with TRBJ1-4; unclear D gene. Germline CDR1 and CDR2: LGHNA and YSLEER. Trimming took off 4 bases at V and 6 bases at J, with 18 bases between the two ends. CDR3 size: 16 residues. The CDR3 is CASSRRDGGADEKLFF. For the CDR3, the DNA is TGCGCCAGCAGCCGAAGAGATGGAGGCGCCGATGAAAAACTGTTTTTT.

V gene TRBV10-3 combines with J gene TRBJ2-3; D gene unclear. This CDR3 contains 11 residues. Per germline, CDR1 ENHRY and CDR2 SYGVKD. The V end lost 6 bases, the J end lost 4 bases, and 5 bases lay between the germline ends. CDR3 loop: CAIRPPDTQYF. The CDR3 DNA reads TGTGCCATCAGACCGCCAGATACGCAGTATTTT.

This rearrangement joins TRBV28 to TRBJ1-5; D might be TRBD1 (6 bases). The germline gives CDR1 MDHEN, CDR2 SYDVKM. The CDR3 extends over 19 amino acids. Trimming cost V 3 bases and J 1 base, with 22 bases left between them. The DNA for the CDR3 is TGTGCCAGCAGTTTCCCGGGACACCCTTCCGTGATCAGCAATCAGCCCCAGCATTTT. Translation: CASSFPGHPSVISNQPQHF.

The chain couples TRBV19 to TRBJ2-3; either TRBD1 or TRBD2 may fit D (5 bases each). The germline CDR1 and CDR2 sequences are LNHDA and SQIVND (reference sequence). V was clipped by 3 bases and J by 4 bases, with 14 bases between them. CDR3 length: 15 amino acids. The CDR3 loop is CASSIPQGDPDTQYF. DNA of the CDR3: TGTGCCAGTAGTATTCCGCAGGGAGATCCAGATACGCAGTATTTT.

The chain links TRBV4-1 to TRBJ2-7, with 11 bases matching TRBD2. Losses at the gene ends were 0 bases for V and 6 bases for J; bases not matched to a gene: 4. The length of the CDR3 is 15 residues. Germline CDR1 reads MGHRA; CDR2 reads YSYEKL. The DNA for the CDR3 is TGCGCCAGCAGCCAAGACACTAGCGGGGGTGGCGAGCAGTACTTC. Translating gives CASSQDTSGGGEQYF.

J is TRBJ2-7 and V is TRBV7-9, with 7 bases that match TRBD2. Germline V gene sequence: CDR1 SEHNR, CDR2 FQNEAQ (reference sequence). The V gene end was trimmed by 5 bases and the J gene end by 4 bases; junction bases not matched to a gene: 14. The CDR3 is 16 residues long. The CDR3, as DNA: TGTGCCAGCAGCCCACACGGGGAGGGAAGAGGATACGAGCAGTACTTC. It codes for CASSPHGEGRGYEQYF.

In this sample, this clone turned up once. This CDR3 is also generated by other DNA sequences in the sample. The V and J genes are TRBV6-5 and TRBJ2-7; D ambiguous. This CDR3 is built from 11 residues. In germline, CDR1 is MNHEY, CDR2 SVGAGI. Trimming left V 5 bases short and J 7 bases short, with 9 bases between. As DNA, the CDR3 is TGTGCCAGCAGTCCGGGCTTGGAGCAGTACTTC. Translating it yields CASSPGLEQYF.

The genes are TRBV2 and TRBJ2-7; D unclear. V lost 5 bases and J lost 2, with 7 bases in between. The CDR3 length is 12 residues. Per the germline V gene, CDR1 is SNHLY and CDR2 is FYNNEI. The CDR3 region has the DNA TGTGCCAGCAGTTCAGACACCTACGAGCAGTACTTC. This gives the protein CASSSDTYEQYF.

The chain employs TRBV27 and TRBJ2-7; D might be TRBD1 (6 bases). Germline CDR1 MNHEY, CDR2 SMNVEV (reference sequence). This CDR3 has 14 amino acids. Trimming cost V 0 bases and J 7 bases, with 13 bases left between them. CDR3 coding DNA: TGTGCCAGCAGTTTATCCTTGAGCAGGGGAGAGCAGTACTTC. It encodes CASSLSLSRGEQYF.

This chain links TRBV5-4 with TRBJ1-1; D perhaps matches TRBD1 (5 bases). The CDR3 has 16 amino acids. Trimming removed 0 bases from V and 5 bases from J, with 17 bases in between. Germline V CDR1 and CDR2: SGHNT, YYREEE (reference sequence). This CDR3 is CASSLAAPQGGTEAFF. The CDR3 region has the DNA TGTGCCAGCAGCTTGGCCGCGCCGCAGGGCGGGACTGAAGCTTTCTTT.

The chain links TRBV7-8 to TRBJ2-7; D possibly matches TRBD1 or TRBD2 (5 bases each). The CDR3 runs to 18 residues. CDR1 and CDR2 from the germline V gene are SGHVS and FQNEAQ. Trimming removed 5 bases from V and 3 bases from J, with 26 bases in between. CDR3 nucleotides: TGTGCCAGCAGCCCAGAGGGGTGGTTTGGAGGACACGACTACGAGCAGTACTTC. Residues: CASSPEGWFGGHDYEQYF.